The 18 T cell receptor beta chains in this list originate from one sample, sequenced in a study of blood T cell repertoires in COVID-19. Libraries were prepared by immunoSEQ multiplex PCR; TCRdb keeps only in-frame clonotypes and omits some of them. The table shows about 300,000 clones, with around 87% occurring only once. The sequencing sample was made of PBMCs or T cells enriched from blood (not recorded which). These receptors originate from a young woman with acute COVID-19.

This chain uses TRBV27 with TRBJ1-1; 8 bases agree with TRBD1. The V segment lost 7 bases and the J segment 1 base; nucleotides outside the gene matches: 11. Looked up from germline, CDR1 is MNHEY and CDR2 is SMNVEV (reference sequence). The CDR3 spans 16 residues. CDR3 sequence: CASTPGPDRANTEAFF. The CDR3 DNA reads as TGTGCCAGCACCCCCGGTCCGGACAGGGCGAACACTGAAGCTTTCTTT.

CDR3 amino acids: CASSRPAGLQGSYEQFF. The CDR3 region has the DNA TGTGCCAGCAGCCGACCAGCCGGGCTCCAGGGGAGTTATGAGCAGTTCTTC. The chain is built from TRBV3-1 (or the pseudogene TRBV3-2) and TRBJ2-1; D might be TRBD1 (6 bases). This CDR3 region has 17 residues. Per germline, CDR1 LGHDT and CDR2 YNNKEL (reference sequence). The germline V and J ends were trimmed by 4 bases and 8 bases, with 24 bases remaining between them.

For this clone: The same CDR3 arises from other DNA sequences in this sample as well. The genes are TRBV3-1 (or the pseudogene TRBV3-2) and TRBJ2-7, with D maybe TRBD2 (6 bases). The germline CDR1 and CDR2 sequences are LGHDT and YNNKEL (reference sequence). The CDR3 is 14 amino acids. The ends were cut back, 1 base at V and 0 bases at J, with 7 bases in the middle. CDR3 protein: CASSQVGGSYEQYF. The CDR3, as DNA: TGTGCCAGCAGCCAAGTGGGGGGCTCCTACGAGCAGTACTTC.

The rearrangement joins TRBV28 to TRBJ1-5, with D unclear. Trimming shortened V by 2 bases and J by 6 bases, and 17 bases separated the two germline ends. CDR1 and CDR2 (germline): MDHEN, SYDVKM. The CDR3 covers 16 residues. In DNA, the CDR3 is TGTGCCAGCAGTTTACTTTTTGGGAGCTCGGCTCAGCCCCAGCATTTT. Residues: CASSLLFGSSAQPQHF. Filled out from reference TRBV28 and TRBJ1-5, the complete variable domain reads DVKVTQSSRYLVKRTGEKVFLECVQDMDHENMFWYRQDPGLGLRLIYFSYDVKMKEKGDIPEGYSVSREKKERFSLILESASTNQTSMYLCASSLLFGSSAQPQHFGDGTRLSIL.

The chain employs TRBV29-1 and TRBJ2-1, with TRBD2 identical over 7 bases. Trimming cost V 6 bases and J 0 bases; bases outside gene matches: 14. CDR3 length: 17 amino acids. Germline values: CDR1 SQVTM, CDR2 ANQGSEA. CDR3 in DNA: TGCAGCGTCTGGGGGAGGGGACGACTTAGCTCCTACAATGAGCAGTTCTTC. It encodes CSVWGRGRLSSYNEQFF.

This clone was seen a handful of times. The V and J genes are TRBV29-1 and TRBJ1-1, with 9 bases matching TRBD1. The germline V gene has CDR1 SQVTM and CDR2 ANQGSEA. The V and J ends lost 6 bases and 0 bases, in that order; junction bases with no gene match: 14. CDR3 length equals 17 residues. In DNA form, the CDR3 reads TGCAGCGTGCAATCGCGGGGACAGGGCCTTTTGAACACTGAAGCTTTCTTT. Residues: CSVQSRGQGLLNTEAFF.

This CDR3 is CASSYRQSSPRDGYTF. In DNA, the CDR3 is TGTGCCAGCAGTTATCGACAGTCATCCCCCCGCGATGGCTACACCTTC. V is TRBV6-2 or TRBV6-3 and J is TRBJ1-2; possible D gene TRBD1, 5 bases. V was shortened by 3 bases and J by 6 bases, with 20 bases between the two germline ends. The CDR3 consists of 16 residues. Germline CDR1 is MNHEY and CDR2 is SVGEGT.

This chain connects TRBV5-1 to TRBJ2-7, with 9 bases that match TRBD1. There are 15 residues in the CDR3. The germline gives CDR1 SGHRS, CDR2 YFSETQ. V was pared by 6 bases and J by 3 bases, with 10 bases of the junction left unmatched. The DNA of the CDR3 is TGCGCCAGCACCTACCGGACAGGGGACTTCTACGAGCAGTACTTC. This encodes CASTYRTGDFYEQYF. Variable domain in full (rest from reference TRBV5-1 and TRBJ2-7): KAGVTQTPRYLIKTRGQQVTLSCSPISGHRSVSWYQQTPGQGLQFLFEYFSETQRNKGNFPGRFSGRQFSNSRSEMNVSTLELGDSALYLCASTYRTGDFYEQYFGPGTRLTVT.

The chain is built from TRBV19 and TRBJ2-1; 12 positions agree with TRBD2. V was pared by 5 bases and J by 9 bases, with 23 bases of the junction left unmatched. The CDR3 has 20 amino acids. CDR1 is LNHDA, CDR2 SQIVND, per germline (reference sequence). Here the CDR3 reads CASSPVRWTLAGGPTGEQFF. In DNA form, the CDR3 reads TGTGCCAGTAGTCCTGTGAGGTGGACCCTAGCGGGAGGGCCGACGGGTGAGCAGTTCTTC.

V usage is TRBV19 and J usage is TRBJ1-3; D gene ambiguous. The germline CDR1 and CDR2 sequences are LNHDA and SQIVND (reference sequence). The CDR3 consists of 14 residues. The ends were cut back, 5 bases at V and 0 bases at J, with 8 bases in the middle. The CDR3 sequence is CASSQRISGNTIYF. The CDR3, as DNA: TGTGCCAGTAGTCAGAGGATCTCTGGAAACACCATATATTTT.

The rearrangement uses TRBV7-9 and TRBJ2-7; weak D call: TRBD2 (5 bases). V lost 8 bases to trimming and J lost 5 bases, with 13 bases between them. CDR1 and CDR2 (germline): SEHNR, FQNEAQ (reference sequence). The CDR3 spans 12 residues. This chain's CDR3 is CASSPAGNEQYF. In nucleotides, the CDR3 is TGTGCCAGCTCCCCGGCGGGTAACGAGCAGTACTTC.

This chain uses TRBV24-1 with TRBJ2-1, with 8 bases that match TRBD2. CDR1 is KGHDR, CDR2 SFDVKD, per germline. The CDR3 extends over 14 amino acids. The V gene end was trimmed by 6 bases and the J gene end by 3 bases; junction bases not matched to a gene: 3. CDR3 nucleotides: TGTGCCACCAGTTTAGCGGGGATCTACAATGAGCAGTTCTTC. It translates to CATSLAGIYNEQFF.

The V and J genes are TRBV19 and TRBJ2-7; 13 bases align to TRBD2. Unmatched junction bases numbered 8, after V lost 5 bases and J lost 4 bases. Per germline, CDR1 LNHDA and CDR2 SQIVND (reference sequence). The CDR3 runs 16 residues. This CDR3 is CASSAGLAGEGYEQYF. As DNA, the CDR3 is TGTGCCAGTAGTGCCGGACTAGCGGGAGAAGGGTACGAGCAGTACTTC.

The chain is built from TRBV28 and TRBJ1-1, with a possible D match to TRBD1 (5 bases). Between the trimmed V and J ends, which lost 4 bases and 0 bases, there was a span of 12 bases. This CDR3 has 15 residues. Germline CDR1 and CDR2: MDHEN and SYDVKM. The CDR3 spells CASSSGTFMNTEAFF. CDR3 in DNA: TGTGCCAGCAGTTCCGGGACTTTCATGAACACTGAAGCTTTCTTT.

The chain combines TRBV24-1 with TRBJ2-7; tentative D call: TRBD2 (5 bases). The V end was cut by 6 bases, the J end by 5 bases, with 16 bases between. Germline V lookup: CDR1 KGHDR, CDR2 SFDVKD. The CDR3 runs 14 residues. This CDR3 is CATSPSGLSNEQYF. CDR3 coding DNA: TGTGCCACCAGTCCCTCTGGACTTTCTAACGAGCAGTACTTC.

Points on this clone: The sample carries other DNA sequences with the same CDR3. This chain joins TRBV9 and TRBJ2-2; D possibly corresponds to TRBD2 (5 bases). Germline V gene data show CDR1 as SGDLS and CDR2 as YYNGEE. There are 14 residues in the CDR3. V was trimmed by 0 bases and J by 6 bases, leaving 9 bases between them. The CDR3 protein is CASSVDRRAGELFF. DNA of the CDR3: TGTGCCAGCAGCGTAGATCGGCGGGCCGGGGAGCTGTTTTTT.

The rearrangement links TRBV10-3 to TRBJ2-7; TRBD2 aligns across 11 bases. CDR3 length: 17 residues. Unmatched junction bases numbered 6, after V lost 2 bases and J lost 0 bases. Germline V CDR1 and CDR2: ENHRY, SYGVKD. CDR3 region: CAISEVGLAVDSYEQYF. In DNA, the CDR3 is TGTGCCATCAGTGAGGTGGGACTAGCGGTAGACTCCTACGAGCAGTACTTC.

V gene TRBV7-3 combines with J gene TRBJ1-5, with D hard to call. Germline loops: CDR1 SGHTA, CDR2 FQGTGA. The V gene lost 0 bases and the J gene lost 7 bases, with 7 bases spanning the gap. This CDR3 contains 13 residues. The CDR3, as DNA: TGTGCCAGCAGCTTAACATGGAGACAGCCCCAGCATTTT. Protein: CASSLTWRQPQHF.